This T cell receptor (beta chain) emerged from a study of T cell responses to AZD1222 COVID-19 vaccine. Notes on the study in general: Clonal diversity may have been underestimated in mostly white British donors. Vaccination with two AZD1222 doses was followed by a rise in Spike-specific TCR breadth and depth.

Germline V gives CDR1 LGHDT, CDR2 YNNKEL (reference sequence). The V and J ends lost 1 base and 7 bases respectively, with 7 bases between them. This CDR3 has 12 residues. TCRdb's table, derived via immunoSEQ multiplex PCR, lists solely in-frame clones and lacks some. The sample lists over 120,000 clones, roughly 92% occurring once. With regard to this clone: Antigen: not known.

The chain couples TRBV3-1 (or the pseudogene TRBV3-2) to TRBJ2-5, with no clear D. Source: peripheral blood, taken on day 0 of AZD1222 vaccination. The sequence came from an adult in good health. CDR3 sequence reads: CASSQGASTQYF. The CDR3 DNA reads as TGTGCCAGCAGCCAAGGCGCATCGACCCAGTACTTC.